This paragraph covers one T cell receptor beta chain sequence. Assay: immunoSEQ multiplex PCR; the TCRdb copy retains only in-frame clones and omits some. Here the sample spans about 95,000 clones, about nine tenths being singletons. This record comes from a study of blood T cell repertoires in COVID-19. Study in general: PBMCs, B-cell-depleted T cells, or T cells were the source of the cDNA or gDNA that made up the material.

The CDR3 is 15 amino acids. The V and J ends lost 4 bases and 4 bases, in that order; junction bases with no gene match: 4. Germline CDR1 is KGHDR and CDR2 is SFDVKD. The clonotype was recovered from a man in his 60s with COVID-19, enrolled during active disease. Sequencing was carried out using peripheral blood. The V and J genes are TRBV24-1 and TRBJ1-2, with 11 bases fitting TRBD1. The CDR3 DNA is TGTGCCACCAGTGACCGGACAGGGGGCTTCTATGGCTACACCTTC. As protein: CATSDRTGGFYGYTF.